This T cell receptor beta chain emerged from a study of control samples from healthy donors and cancer patients. The assay was immunoSEQ multiplex PCR, and TCRdb's table has in-frame clones only and misses some. This table holds 150,000 or so clones, about 90% found once. The sample comprised blood. The receptor was derived from a man aged 18 to 29 in good health.

CDR3 residues: CASSPGSGWNSDTQYF. Written as DNA, the CDR3 is TGTGCCAGCAGCCCCGGATCAGGGTGGAATTCAGATACGCAGTATTTT. The chain is built from TRBV3-1 (or the pseudogene TRBV3-2) and TRBJ2-3; D is possibly TRBD1 (5 bases). This CDR3 is built from 16 residues. Germline V gene sequence: CDR1 LGHDT, CDR2 YNNKEL (reference sequence). V was pared by 4 bases and J by 4 bases, with 18 bases between.